Listed below are T cell receptor beta chains from one sample, sequenced in a study of blood T cell repertoires in COVID-19. Sequencing was performed with immunoSEQ multiplex PCR; in TCRdb, only in-frame clones are kept and a portion is missing. The sample includes tens of thousands of clones, around 90% of them seen just once. The sequenced sample was peripheral blood. These receptors originate from a human donor in a cohort sampled during active COVID-19. CDR3s include the opening cysteine and the closing phenylalanine or tryptophan. The D gene is left open where the match is weak. Clone sizes are given selectively: once, few, many, or a class where the clone is expanded.

>-|TRBV19|TRBJ1-6|-
TGTGCCAGTAGCCGGGGAGGGGGTGAAAATTCACCCCTCCACTTT
CASSRGGGENSPLHF
>-|TRBV6-5|TRBJ2-3|-
TGTGCCAGCAGTTACGGGGGGGCGGGCACAGATACGCAGTATTTT
CASSYGGAGTDTQYF
>few|TRBV5-4|TRBJ2-6|-
TGTGCCAGCAGCACAACAGGGTCGGCCAACGTCCTGACTTTC
CASSTTGSANVLTF
>-|TRBV19|TRBJ2-7|TRBD2
TGTGCCAGTAGTAGTCTAGCGGGCTCCTACGAGCAGTACTTC
CASSSLAGSYEQYF
>-|TRBV7-6|TRBJ2-7|TRBD2
TGTGCCAGCAGCTCTACGGGGGGCTACGAGCAGTACTTC
CASSSTGGYEQYF
>-|TRBV28|TRBJ2-5|TRBD1
TGTGCCACCCAAGGGGGCTGGGAGACCCAGTACTTC
CATQGGWETQYF
>-|TRBV9|TRBJ2-3|-
TGTGCCAGCAGCGTAGAACGGTCAGATACGCAGTATTTT
CASSVERSDTQYF
>-|TRBV18|TRBJ2-5|-
TGTGCCAGCTCACCAAGTTTAACTGCTAAAGAGACCCAGTACTTC
CASSPSLTAKETQYF
>-|TRBV7-2|TRBJ1-2|-
TGTGCCAGCAGCTTAAATCCCCCGGAGAACTATGGCTACACCTTC
CASSLNPPENYGYTF
>-|TRBV7-3|TRBJ1-1|-
TGTGCCAGCAGCCCACAGGGAAGAAATAATGAAGCTTTCTTT
CASSPQGRNNEAFF
>-|TRBV5-4|TRBJ1-2|-
TGTGCCAGCAGCTTGGGCTCTATATATGGCTACACCTTC
CASSLGSIYGYTF
>once|TRBV15|TRBJ2-1|-
TGTGCCACCAGCAGAGGACTGTACAATGAGCAGTTCTTC
CATSRGLYNEQFF
>-|TRBV27|TRBJ1-3|-
TGTGCCAGCAGTCGCGGCCCAATAATAAGCTCTGGAAACACCATATATTTT
CASSRGPIISSGNTIYF
>-|TRBV7-2|TRBJ2-7|-
TGTGCCAGCAGCCCAGCCTACGAGCAGTACTTC
CASSPAYEQYF
>once|TRBV6-1|TRBJ2-2|-
TGTGCCAGCAGTGGGGGATCAAGGGGTGATATCACCGGGGAGCTGTTTTTT
CASSGGSRGDITGELFF
>-|TRBV6-5|TRBJ1-2|-
TGTGCCAGCAGTTACTCGATTCGGGACTATGGCTACACCTTC
CASSYSIRDYGYTF
>-|TRBV4-2|TRBJ2-2|TRBD2
TGTGCCAGCAGCATTCAACTAGCGGGAGGGTACACCGGGGAGCTGTTTTTT
CASSIQLAGGYTGELFF
>-|TRBV15|TRBJ2-7|-
TGTGCCACCGCCTTAAACAGAGAAGGGGTCTACGAGCAGTACTTC
CATALNREGVYEQYF
>-|TRBV7-8|TRBJ2-3|-
TGTGCCAGCAGCTATAGACAGGGCACAGATACGCAGTATTTT
CASSYRQGTDTQYF
>-|TRBV6-5|TRBJ1-5|-
TGTGCCAGCAGTTCAGGACATAGCAATCAGCCCCAGCATTTT
CASSSGHSNQPQHF
>-|TRBV15|TRBJ2-1|TRBD1
TGTGCCACCAGCAGAGATCAGGGGGCCTCTGAGCAGTTCTTC
CATSRDQGASEQFF
>-|TRBV4-2|TRBJ2-7|TRBD1
TGTGCCAGCAGCCAAGACAGGGGACAGGGGACCCTTCGGGGGGGCGAGCAGTACTTC
CASSQDRGQGTLRGGEQYF
>-|TRBV9|TRBJ2-1|-
TGTGCCAGCAGCGTAGACCGGGGTATGAACGATGAGCAGTTCTTC
CASSVDRGMNDEQFF
>-|TRBV3-1/TRBV3-2|TRBJ2-3|TRBD1
TGTGCCAGCAGACTACGGGGGGACAGGGGTTCGGATACGCAGTATTTT
CASRLRGDRGSDTQYF
>medium-sized|TRBV2|TRBJ2-2|TRBD2
TGTGCCAGCAGGGAAGAAGGTGGACTAGTTAGTACCGGGGAGCTGTTTTTT
CASREEGGLVSTGELFF
>-|TRBV4-1|TRBJ2-2|-
TGCGCCAGCAGCCCGTCTAAGGGGGCGGGAGGAACCGGGGAGCTGTTTTTT
CASSPSKGAGGTGELFF
>-|TRBV3-1/TRBV3-2|TRBJ2-3|-
TGTGCCAGCAGCCAAGATGTAGCACTCGCCGGGGATACGCAGTATTTT
CASSQDVALAGDTQYF
>-|TRBV7-9|TRBJ2-5|-
TGTGCCAGCAGCTCCTACGCTGTACTCGGAGGGGAGACCCAGTACTTC
CASSSYAVLGGETQYF
>-|TRBV30|TRBJ1-5|-
TGTGCCTGGAGGCTCGGAGTCAACCAGCCCCAGCATTTT
CAWRLGVNQPQHF
>-|TRBV7-9|TRBJ2-1|-
TGTGCCAGCAGCTTATTTCCGGCTCAGGAGTTCTTC
CASSLFPAQEFF
>once|TRBV6-5|TRBJ1-2|TRBD1
TGTGCCAGCAGTTACTCGATGGGACAGGGAATAGGCTACACCTTC
CASSYSMGQGIGYTF